This TCR beta chain stems from a study of cytomegalovirus exposure and HLA in healthy donors. Study details: An early data release held some 89 million unique TCRs from HLA-typed donors.

Use of 60 Vbeta and 13 Jbeta primers characterized the PCR. Libraries were prepared by immunoSEQ multiplex PCR; TCRdb keeps only in-frame clonotypes and omits some of them. The sample lists approximately 100,000 clones; less than 80% were seen once. With 6 bases removed from V and 4 bases from J, the gap between germline ends came to 12 bases. The CDR3 covers 13 residues. Germline V lookup: CDR1 SGHAT, CDR2 FQNNGV. Concerning this clone itself: Its antigen remains unidentified.

Overall study results and limits: Later on, a genetic analysis was performed. It linked a missense variant in DCLRE1C with V- and J-gene trimming of TCR beta.

This chain links TRBV11-2 with TRBJ1-1, with no clear D. Sequenced: PBMCs. This TCR was recovered from a woman aged 45-59 years in good health and CMV-seropositive. The CDR3 DNA follows: TGTGCCAGCAGTCTAATGAGGGCCACTGAAGCTTTCTTT. It codes for CASSLMRATEAFF. The complete variable domain, with remaining parts taken from reference TRBV11-2 and TRBJ1-1, reads EAGVAQSPRYKIIEKRQSVAFWCNPISGHATLYWYQQILGQGPKLLIQFQNNGVVDDSQLPKDRFSAERLKGVDSTLKIQPAKLEDSAVYLCASSLMRATEAFFGQGTRLTVV.